What follows is one TCR beta chain and its context. The data were obtained in a study of blood T cell repertoires in COVID-19. Across the whole study: From the United States, Italy and Spain came samples of acute and convalescent COVID-19.

CDR3 length equals 17 residues. CDR1 is MNHEY and CDR2 is SMNVEV in the germline V gene (reference sequence). Trimming cost V 2 bases and J 0 bases; bases outside gene matches: 4. As originally analysed: Cell counts per sample came from amplifying reference gene primers. Assay used: immunoSEQ multiplex PCR; TCRdb lists only in-frame clones, some missing. From that table come the V and J calls and clone size; the DNA was used to work out D and trimming. The table shows around 130,000 clones, with around 84% occurring only once. The TCR originated in a human donor in a cohort sampled during active COVID-19. This rearrangement joins TRBV27 to TRBJ2-7; 13 bases fit TRBD2. Material: peripheral blood. In DNA, the CDR3 is TGTGCCAGCAGTTTAGCTGGGACTAGCGGGGTCTCCTACGAGCAGTACTTC. Translating it yields CASSLAGTSGVSYEQYF.